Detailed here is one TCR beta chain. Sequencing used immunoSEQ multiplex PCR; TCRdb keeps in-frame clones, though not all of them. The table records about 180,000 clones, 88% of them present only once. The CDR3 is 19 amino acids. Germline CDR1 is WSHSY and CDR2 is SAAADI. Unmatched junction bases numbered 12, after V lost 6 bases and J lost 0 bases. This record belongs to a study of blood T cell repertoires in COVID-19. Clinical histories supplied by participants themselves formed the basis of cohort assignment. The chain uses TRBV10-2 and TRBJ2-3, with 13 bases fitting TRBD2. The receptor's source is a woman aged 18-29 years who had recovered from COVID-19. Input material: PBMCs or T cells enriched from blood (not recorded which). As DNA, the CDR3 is TGCGCCAGCAGAAGACTAGCGGGGGGCTTAGAGTCTAGCACAGATACGCAGTATTTT. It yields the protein CASRRLAGGLESSTDTQYF.